A selection of T cell receptor beta chains follows, all from one sample in a study of TIL therapy for anti-PD-1-resistant metastatic lung cancer. Only in-frame clones appear in the TCRdb table, and some are missing; sequencing was by immunoSEQ multiplex PCR. Of under 60,000 clones listed, approximately 83% are singletons. Sample: blood, taken at baseline. These receptor sequences come from a person aged 25-79 years with non-small cell lung cancer. Each CDR3 is given with its conserved first and last residue. The order of the fields is V gene, J gene, D gene, clone size, CDR3 protein, CDR3 DNA. The D gene is left open where the match is weak. A row's size may be missing; if present it is once, few, many or a size class.

TRBV13,TRBJ2-1,TRBD2,few,CASSSSGGLYNEQFF,TGTGCCAGCAGCTCCTCGGGGGGACTCTACAATGAGCAGTTCTTC
TRBV7-9,TRBJ1-3,.,few,CASSPMGHSGNTIYF,TGTGCCAGCAGCCCGATGGGTCACTCTGGAAACACCATATATTTT
TRBV6-5,TRBJ2-3,TRBD2,.,CASSYHGTSGRDTQYF,TGTGCCAGCAGTTACCACGGGACTAGCGGGAGAGATACGCAGTATTTT
TRBV18,TRBJ2-7,TRBD2,.,CASSPGTSGRSYEQYF,TGTGCCAGCTCACCAGGGACTAGCGGGCGTTCCTACGAGCAGTACTTC
TRBV29-1,TRBJ2-7,.,.,CSPPGDEQYF,TGCAGCCCGCCCGGGGACGAGCAGTACTTC
TRBV7-9,TRBJ2-3,TRBD2,.,CASSSPGLQTGGTQYF,TGTGCCAGCAGCTCCCCGGGACTACAAACCGGTGGTACGCAGTATTTT
TRBV7-2,TRBJ2-2,.,.,CASSLAGGGTGELFF,TGTGCCAGCAGCTTAGCGGGAGGTGGCACCGGGGAGCTGTTTTTT
TRBV19,TRBJ2-3,.,.,CASSIGAGSRTDTQYF,TGTGCCAGTAGTATAGGGGCGGGCAGCCGCACAGATACGCAGTATTTT
TRBV10-2,TRBJ1-1,TRBD1,.,CASSEILTGTEAFF,TGCGCCAGCAGTGAGATCCTGACAGGGACTGAAGCTTTCTTT
TRBV27,TRBJ2-1,TRBD2,.,CASSSAGLAGAAYNEQFF,TGTGCCAGCAGTTCCGCGGGACTAGCGGGGGCCGCCTACAATGAGCAGTTCTTC
TRBV30,TRBJ1-5,TRBD1,few,CAWSTDRDNQPQHF,TGTGCCTGGAGTACGGACAGGGACAATCAGCCCCAGCATTTT
TRBV14,TRBJ2-7,.,.,CASSQVRGYEQYF,TGTGCCAGCAGCCAAGTTAGGGGTTACGAGCAGTACTTC